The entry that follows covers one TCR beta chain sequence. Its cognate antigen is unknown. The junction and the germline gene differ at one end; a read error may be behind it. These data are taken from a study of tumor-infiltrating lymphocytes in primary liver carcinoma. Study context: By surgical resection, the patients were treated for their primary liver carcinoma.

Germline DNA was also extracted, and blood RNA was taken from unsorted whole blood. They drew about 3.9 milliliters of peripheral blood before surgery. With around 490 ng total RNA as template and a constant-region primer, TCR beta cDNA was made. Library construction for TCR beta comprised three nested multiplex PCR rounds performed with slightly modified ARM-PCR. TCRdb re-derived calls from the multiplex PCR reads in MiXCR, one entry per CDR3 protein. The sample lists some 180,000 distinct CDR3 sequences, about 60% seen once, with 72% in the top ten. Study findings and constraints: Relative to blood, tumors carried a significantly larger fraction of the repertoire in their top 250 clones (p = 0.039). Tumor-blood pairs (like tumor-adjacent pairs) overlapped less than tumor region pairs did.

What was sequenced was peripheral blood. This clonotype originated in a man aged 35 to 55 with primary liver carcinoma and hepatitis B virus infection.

CDR3 amino acids: CAISLEGSGIRETQYF. In DNA form, the CDR3 reads TGTGCCATCAGCTTGGAGGGTAGCGGGATCCGAGAGACCCAGTACTTC. The gene calls are TRBV5-4 and TRBJ2-5; 8 bases are shared with TRBD2. The length of the CDR3 is 16 residues. Germline CDR1 SGHNT, CDR2 YYREEE (reference sequence). Based on the CDR3 plus reference TRBV5-4 and TRBJ2-5, the full variable domain is ETGVTQSPTHLIKTRGQQVTLRCSSQSGHNTVSWYQQALGQGPQFIFQYYREEENGRGNFPPRFSGLQFPNYSSELNVNALELDDSALYLCAISLEGSGIRETQYFGPGTRLLVL.